One sample yielded the 8 T cell receptor beta chains listed below, sequenced in a study of cytomegalovirus exposure and HLA in healthy donors. The study ran its PCR with 60 Vbeta and 13 Jbeta primers. Here immunoSEQ multiplex PCR was the method, and the copy in TCRdb shows in-frame clones only, minus some. The data show 100,000 or so clones, roughly 80% seen once. Sequencing was performed on PBMCs. The receptors here all came from a female donor in good health and CMV-seronegative.

This clone was picked up a small number of times. The chain employs TRBV5-1 and TRBJ1-4, with TRBD1 as a possible D gene (6 bases). Trimming left V 2 bases short and J 0 bases short, with 14 bases between. The CDR3 covers 17 residues. Per the germline V gene, CDR1 is SGHRS and CDR2 is YFSETQ. The CDR3 spells CASSLQGAPATNEKLFF. The CDR3 DNA sequence: TGCGCCAGCAGCTTACAGGGAGCCCCTGCAACTAATGAAAAACTGTTTTTT.

This clone was counted ten times or more. V and J are TRBV29-1 and TRBJ2-2; 12 bases fit TRBD1. The CDR3 is made up of 15 amino acids. From germline, CDR1 is SQVTM and CDR2 ANQGSEA. Germline trimming cut 5 bases from V and 4 bases from J; bases unmatched to any gene: 5. The CDR3 sequence is CSVTGTGGRTGELFF. The CDR3 nucleotides are TGCAGCGTTACCGGGACAGGGGGCCGCACCGGGGAGCTGTTTTTT.

V and J are TRBV10-3 and TRBJ2-3, with D possibly TRBD1 on 6 matching bases. Germline V gives CDR1 ENHRY, CDR2 SYGVKD. V lost 8 bases and J lost 4, with 13 bases in between. This CDR3 has 13 amino acids. Here the CDR3 reads CAIGGPPPDTQYF. The CDR3 nucleotides read TGTGCCATCGGGGGCCCCCCCCCAGATACGCAGTATTTT.

The rearrangement uses TRBV5-1 and TRBJ1-4; D unclear. Germline V CDR1 and CDR2: SGHRS, YFSETQ. The germline V and J ends were trimmed by 0 bases and 7 bases, with 10 bases remaining between them. The CDR3 runs 14 residues. For the CDR3, the DNA is TGCGCCAGCAGCTTGGCCCATAGTGGTGAAAAACTGTTTTTT. It encodes CASSLAHSGEKLFF. The full variable domain, rest sourced from reference TRBV5-1 and TRBJ1-4, is KAGVTQTPRYLIKTRGQQVTLSCSPISGHRSVSWYQQTPGQGLQFLFEYFSETQRNKGNFPGRFSGRQFSNSRSEMNVSTLELGDSALYLCASSLAHSGEKLFFGSGTQLSVL.

V is TRBV6-5 and J is TRBJ1-2; tentatively, D is TRBD1 (6 bases). The CDR3 sequence is 11 residues long. Trimming removed 9 bases from V and 4 bases from J, with 9 bases in between. Germline V gives CDR1 MNHEY, CDR2 SVGAGI. CDR3 nucleotide sequence: TGTGCCAGTCAGGGGATCTATGGCTACACCTTC. This encodes CASQGIYGYTF.

V gene TRBV25-1 combines with J gene TRBJ1-4; no firm D call. Deletions cut 1 base from V and 5 bases from J, with 11 bases between. This CDR3 comprises 15 residues. Germline V gene data show CDR1 as MGHDK and CDR2 as SYGVNS. CDR3 protein: CASSESPKQNEKLFF. CDR3 bases: TGTGCCAGCAGTGAATCCCCGAAACAGAATGAAAAACTGTTTTTT.

On this clone itself: The junction departs from germline at one end; a sequencing error may be responsible. J is TRBJ1-2 and V is TRBV7-9, with 7 bases lining up with TRBD1. This CDR3 contains 12 residues. Germline lookup yields CDR1 SEHNR and CDR2 FQNEAQ (reference sequence). CDR3 sequence (DNA): TGTTCCAGCAGCTTCGGGACAGTTGGCTACACCTTC. Translated: CSSSFGTVGYTF.

J is TRBJ1-1 and V is TRBV10-2, with D maybe TRBD1 (6 bases). The length of the CDR3 is 13 residues. Trimming stripped 7 bases from V and 1 base from J, with 10 bases between. Germline lookup yields CDR1 WSHSY and CDR2 SAAADI. The CDR3 region has the DNA TGCGCCAGCATAGCGACAGGGAACACTGAAGCTTTCTTT. It is translated as CASIATGNTEAFF.